These 30 T cell receptor beta chains were sequenced from one sample in a study of blood T cell repertoires in COVID-19 (TCRdb year 2020). The method behind the library was the immunoSEQ multiplex PCR assay. TCRdb limited this immuneACCESS table to in-frame rearrangements with V and J called. A share of clones is missing; checked studies link under half to unresolved V genes, and the rest is unexplained. The sample table records under 200,000 clones; around 90% of these occur just once. The top ten clonotypes cover just over 2.5% of the sample. Sequencing was done on a sample of peripheral blood. The receptors derive from a woman older than 75 with COVID-19, enrolled during active disease.

The chain carries TRBV5-1 and TRBJ2-1; TRBD1 agrees at 7 bases. The CDR3 is 13 amino acids. V trimming: 4 bases; J trimming: 8 bases; junction bases outside the gene matches: 6. CDR1 is SGHRS, CDR2 YFSETQ, per germline. Here the CDR3 reads CASSTQTGYEQFF. CDR3 nucleotides: TGCGCCAGCAGCACCCAGACAGGGTATGAGCAGTTCTTC.

J is TRBJ1-2 and V is TRBV7-3; 8 bases line up with TRBD1. The CDR3 is made up of 14 amino acids. Germline trimming cut 5 bases from V and 4 bases from J; bases unmatched to any gene: 6. In germline, CDR1 is SGHTA, CDR2 FQGTGA. DNA for the CDR3: TGTGCCAGCAGCCCGGACAGGGCGGGCTATGGCTACACCTTC. As protein: CASSPDRAGYGYTF.

V is TRBV6-1 and J is TRBJ2-7; 7 bases align to TRBD2. Looked up from germline, CDR1 is MNHNS and CDR2 is SASEGT. V shed 1 base and J 0 bases; nucleotides not matched to a gene: 3. CDR3 length: 15 amino acids. The DNA for the CDR3 is TGTGCCAGCAGTGAAGACCTAGCGGACTCCTACGAGCAGTACTTC. This gives the protein CASSEDLADSYEQYF.

The rearrangement joins TRBV9 to TRBJ2-5, with 10 bases aligning to TRBD1. CDR1 SGDLS and CDR2 YYNGEE come from the germline V gene. CDR3 length: 14 amino acids. V shed 2 bases and J 5 bases; nucleotides not matched to a gene: 3. The DNA for the CDR3 is TGTGCCAGCAGCGTGGACAGGGGGAAGGAGACCCAGTACTTC. Amino acids: CASSVDRGKETQYF.

This chain connects TRBV7-9 to TRBJ2-1, with 7 bases fitting TRBD2. Germline CDR1 is SEHNR and CDR2 is FQNEAQ (reference sequence). The CDR3 loop spans 16 amino acids. The V segment lost 0 bases and the J segment 6 bases; nucleotides outside the gene matches: 8. This CDR3 reads CASSLAGGPSVNEQFF. CDR3 nucleotide sequence: TGTGCCAGCAGCTTAGCGGGAGGGCCAAGTGTCAATGAGCAGTTCTTC.

The rearrangement joins TRBV3-1 (or the pseudogene TRBV3-2) to TRBJ2-2; a weak D match, TRBD1 (6 bases). The ends were cut back, 1 base at V and 8 bases at J, with 14 bases in the middle. CDR3 length equals 15 residues. Germline CDR1 and CDR2: LGHDT and YNNKEL (reference sequence). In DNA form, the CDR3 reads TGTGCCAGCAGCCAAGGTGACAGGCGTACGGGGGAGCTGTTTTTT. Amino acids: CASSQGDRRTGELFF.

The V gene is TRBV5-1, the J gene TRBJ1-1; a possible D gene is TRBD1 (5 bases). The CDR3 runs 16 residues. Germline-derived CDR1 and CDR2 are SGHRS and YFSETQ. Trimming stripped 0 bases from V and 4 bases from J, with 16 bases between. The CDR3 DNA is TGCGCCAGCAGCTTGGCCGGCGGGGGTGGAGGCACTGAAGCTTTCTTT. It translates to CASSLAGGGGGTEAFF.

The J gene is TRBJ1-3, the V gene TRBV4-2; D uncertain. The CDR3 length is 13 residues. CDR1 and CDR2 (germline): LGHNA, YNFKEQ. Trimming took 6 bases from V and 6 from J, leaving 12 bases between them. This CDR3 reads CASRPPLQNTIYF. Here the CDR3 DNA reads TGTGCCAGCAGACCCCCATTACAAAACACCATATATTTT.

The chain uses TRBV2 and TRBJ2-6; D remains ambiguous. Trimming took off 6 bases at V and 4 bases at J, with 10 bases between the two ends. The CDR3 runs to 14 residues. The germline V gene encodes CDR1 SNHLY and CDR2 FYNNEI. The CDR3 here is CASSINRGANVLTF. The CDR3 DNA is TGTGCCAGCAGCATTAATCGGGGGGCCAACGTCCTGACTTTC.

V usage is TRBV27 and J usage is TRBJ2-3, with 11 bases lining up with TRBD2. CDR1 is MNHEY, CDR2 SMNVEV, per germline (reference sequence). The CDR3 is 14 residues long. V dropped 7 bases and J dropped 7; count of bases not matched to a gene: 7. The CDR3 reads CASKLAGESNTQYF. The CDR3 nucleotides are TGTGCCAGCAAACTAGCGGGAGAATCCAATACGCAGTATTTT.

The gene calls are TRBV5-1 and TRBJ1-4, with a tentative D call TRBD1 (5 bases). The CDR3 loop spans 17 amino acids. Germline assignment: CDR1 SGHRS and CDR2 YFSETQ. V was cut by 2 bases and J by 8 bases, with 22 bases left in between. In nucleotides, the CDR3 is TGCGCCAGCAGCTTCGGTCATCTGGGGGGACGTCGGGAAAAACTGTTTTTT. It codes for CASSFGHLGGRREKLFF.

This sequence joins TRBV19 and TRBJ1-6; 9 nucleotides line up with TRBD1. The V and J ends lost 10 bases and 7 bases, in that order; junction bases with no gene match: 11. CDR1 is LNHDA and CDR2 is SQIVND in the germline V gene (reference sequence). The CDR3 sequence is 15 residues long. CDR3 sequence: CATGDGQGLNSPLHF. The DNA for the CDR3 is TGTGCCACCGGGGACGGACAGGGGCTGAATTCACCCCTCCACTTT. The whole variable domain, remainder taken from reference TRBV19 and TRBJ1-6, is DGGITQSPKYLFRKEGQNVTLSCEQNLNHDAMYWYRQDPGQGLRLIYYSQIVNDFQKGDIAEGYSVSREKKESFPLTVTSAQKNPTAFYLCATGDGQGLNSPLHFGNGTRLTVT.

This clone has only one observation. The rearrangement joins TRBV28 to TRBJ2-1; 13 nucleotides align to TRBD2. This CDR3 has 16 residues. Germline V CDR1 and CDR2: MDHEN, SYDVKM. V shed 5 bases and J 7 bases; nucleotides not matched to a gene: 8. CDR3 sequence: CASSLTSGRRGNEQFF. CDR3 nucleotide sequence: TGTGCCAGCAGTCTGACTAGCGGGAGGAGGGGGAATGAGCAGTTCTTC.

In DNA, the CDR3 is TGTGCCAGTAGGACAGGGCCGAATAATGAAAAACTGTTTTTT. Its protein is CASRTGPNNEKLFF. The rearrangement uses TRBV19 and TRBJ1-4, with 7 bases lining up with TRBD1. The CDR3 consists of 14 residues. The germline gives CDR1 LNHDA, CDR2 SQIVND (reference sequence). The V segment lost 6 bases and the J segment 4 bases; nucleotides outside the gene matches: 5. The variable domain in full, completed from reference TRBV19 and TRBJ1-4, reads DGGITQSPKYLFRKEGQNVTLSCEQNLNHDAMYWYRQDPGQGLRLIYYSQIVNDFQKGDIAEGYSVSREKKESFPLTVTSAQKNPTAFYLCASRTGPNNEKLFFGSGTQLSVL.

The J gene is TRBJ1-3, the V gene TRBV19, with D perhaps matching TRBD1 (5 bases). The CDR3 is made up of 16 amino acids. Germline assignment: CDR1 LNHDA and CDR2 SQIVND (reference sequence). Trimming cost V 3 bases and J 0 bases, with 12 bases left between them. As DNA, the CDR3 is TGTGCCAGTAGTATCCAGGGCCCAAGCTCTGGAAACACCATATATTTT. Translated: CASSIQGPSSGNTIYF.

This chain links TRBV7-2 with TRBJ2-1; D might be TRBD2 (5 bases). The CDR3 spans 11 residues. Germline loops: CDR1 SGHTA, CDR2 FQGNSA. Trimming shortened V by 5 bases and J by 13 bases, and 12 bases separated the two germline ends. The CDR3: CASSASLTQFF. Written as DNA, the CDR3 is TGTGCCAGCAGCGCTAGCCTAACCCAGTTCTTC.

The V and J genes are TRBV7-2 and TRBJ1-3; D is unresolved. Trimming removed 1 base from V and 0 bases from J, with 10 bases in between. The CDR3 runs to 16 residues. Looked up from germline, CDR1 is SGHTA and CDR2 is FQGNSA. CDR3 sequence reads: CASSLVFEDSGNTIYF. CDR3 DNA: TGTGCCAGCAGCTTAGTTTTCGAGGACTCTGGAAACACCATATATTTT.

The chain is built from TRBV28 and TRBJ2-3, with a weak D call TRBD1 (5 bases). The CDR3 totals 16 residues. Deletions cut 2 bases from V and 6 bases from J, with 18 bases between. Per germline, CDR1 MDHEN and CDR2 SYDVKM. The CDR3 loop reads CASSLGSPPGSDTQYF. CDR3 sequence (DNA): TGTGCCAGCAGTTTAGGATCCCCCCCAGGGTCGGATACGCAGTATTTT.

A single count supports this clone. The gene calls are TRBV27 and TRBJ1-4; 7 bases fit TRBD1. Germline assignment: CDR1 MNHEY and CDR2 SMNVEV (reference sequence). With V trimmed by 4 bases and J by 8 bases, 10 bases remained unmatched. The CDR3 totals 15 residues. CDR3 residues: CASSSGTGVNEKLFF. CDR3 nucleotide sequence: TGTGCCAGCAGTTCAGGAACAGGGGTAAACGAAAAACTGTTTTTT. The whole variable domain, remainder taken from reference TRBV27 and TRBJ1-4, is EAQVTQNPRYLITVTGKKLTVTCSQNMNHEYMSWYRQDPGLGLRQIYYSMNVEVTDKGDVPEGYKVSRKEKRNFPLILESPSPNQTSLYFCASSSGTGVNEKLFFGSGTQLSVL.

J is TRBJ1-5 and V is TRBV18; D call uncertain. The CDR3 runs 16 residues. CDR1 and CDR2 from the germline V gene are KGHSH and LQKENI. Trimming cost V 3 bases and J 7 bases, with 19 bases left between them. As DNA, the CDR3 is TGTGCCAGCTCACCGGAGGTGCCTATTTCAGGCCAGCCCCAGCATTTT. It codes for CASSPEVPISGQPQHF.

The chain recombines TRBV10-3 with TRBJ2-5, with 13 bases lining up with TRBD2. J gave up 1 base and V 8 bases, and 7 bases lay outside the gene matches. The germline V gene has CDR1 ENHRY and CDR2 SYGVKD. The CDR3 has 16 amino acids. CDR3 sequence (DNA): TGTGCCATCTCGGGGGGACTAGCGGGATCCCAAGAGACCCAGTACTTC. Translated: CAISGGLAGSQETQYF.

The table lists this clone with a count of one. The V gene is TRBV15, the J gene TRBJ2-7; D is possibly TRBD2 (5 bases). CDR3 size: 14 residues. V was pared by 0 bases and J by 3 bases, with 9 bases between. Germline V gene data show CDR1 as LNHNV and CDR2 as YYDKDF (reference sequence). For the CDR3, the DNA is TGTGCCACCAGCAGAGACGAGGGAAACTACGAGCAGTACTTC. As protein: CATSRDEGNYEQYF.

This CDR3 is CASSPRPGQTYEQYF. DNA for the CDR3: TGTGCCAGCAGCCCGAGACCGGGACAGACCTACGAGCAGTACTTC. The chain recombines TRBV9 with TRBJ2-7; 7 bases match TRBD1. Germline V lookup: CDR1 SGDLS, CDR2 YYNGEE. The junction had 9 bases not matched to a gene; V was cut back by 4 bases and J by 2 bases. This CDR3 is built from 15 residues. Supplemented by reference TRBV9 and TRBJ2-7, the full variable domain reads DSGVTQTPKHLITATGQRVTLRCSPRSGDLSVYWYQQSLDQGLQFLIQYYNGEERAKGNILERFSAQQFPDLHSELNLSSLELGDSALYFCASSPRPGQTYEQYFGPGTRLTVT.

The rearrangement joins TRBV5-4 to TRBJ2-2, with D perhaps TRBD1 (5 bases). Trimming shortened V by 5 bases and J by 7 bases, and 9 bases separated the two germline ends. This CDR3 is 12 amino acids long. Germline V CDR1 and CDR2: SGHNT, YYREEE (reference sequence). The CDR3 protein is CASSPGHGELFF. The CDR3 bases are TGTGCCAGCAGTCCAGGGCACGGGGAGCTGTTTTTT.

The chain has TRBV5-1 and TRBJ2-2, with TRBD2 matching 8 bases. This CDR3 contains 16 residues. Germline V gene lookup returns CDR1 SGHRS and CDR2 YFSETQ. Losses at the gene ends were 4 bases for V and 5 bases for J; bases not matched to a gene: 10. The CDR3 DNA reads TGCGCCAGCAGCCGTGGCGGGACTAGTCTTACCGGGGAGCTGTTTTTT. This gives the protein CASSRGGTSLTGELFF.

This clone was found many times. This chain links TRBV4-3 with TRBJ2-7, with 10 bases fitting TRBD2. V shed 0 bases, J shed 0 bases, and the junction held 8 bases outside the gene matches. CDR1 is LGHNA and CDR2 is YSLEER in the germline V gene. This CDR3 contains 18 residues. CDR3 DNA: TGCGCCAGCAGCCAAGATCTAGCGGGAGCAGTGATCTCCTACGAGCAGTACTTC. It translates to CASSQDLAGAVISYEQYF.

The genes are TRBV7-2 and TRBJ2-3, with 7 bases matching TRBD2. The V gene end was trimmed by 4 bases and the J gene end by 4 bases; junction bases not matched to a gene: 11. Germline V gene data show CDR1 as SGHTA and CDR2 as FQGNSA. The CDR3 covers 16 residues. The CDR3 coding sequence is TGTGCCAGCAGCTCCTTTGCGGGAGTAGGTTCAGATACGCAGTATTTT. Translated: CASSSFAGVGSDTQYF.

This sequence joins TRBV27 and TRBJ1-6; possible D gene TRBD1, 5 bases. The CDR3 length is 14 residues. V was cut by 10 bases and J by 10 bases, with 20 bases left in between. Germline V lookup: CDR1 MNHEY, CDR2 SMNVEV (reference sequence). The CDR3 DNA reads TGTGCCACCCGGCCGGGACTTGGGCAGTCACCCCTCCACTTT. Amino acids: CATRPGLGQSPLHF.

This clone came up a few times. V and J are TRBV27 and TRBJ2-7; D possibly corresponds to TRBD2 (6 bases). The CDR3 totals 14 residues. V was shortened by 8 bases and J by 7 bases, with 21 bases between the two germline ends. Germline V lookup: CDR1 MNHEY, CDR2 SMNVEV (reference sequence). CDR3 sequence (DNA): TGTGCCAGCTCATGGACACGGGGGTTGCGGGAGCAGTACTTC. It encodes CASSWTRGLREQYF.

The chain recombines TRBV5-6 with TRBJ2-2; the match to TRBD1 covers 7 bases. The CDR3 runs 16 residues. Germline CDR1 is SGHDT and CDR2 is YYEEEE. J lost 11 bases, V lost 4 bases, and 17 bases had no gene match. The CDR3 spells CASSPGTEGIFSELFF. In DNA, the CDR3 is TGTGCCAGCAGCCCCGGGACAGAGGGTATCTTTTCCGAGCTGTTTTTT.